This passage covers 8 T cell receptor beta chains from one sample sequenced in a study of shared clonotypes between healthy human individuals. TCRdb's copy holds only in-frame clones and misses some; the assay was immunoSEQ multiplex PCR. The data contain about half a million clones, 70% to 80% of them seen just once; the ten biggest clones take up around 12%. Sequenced sample: PBMCs. Receptors were obtained from a woman in her 40s in good health. Some clones in this sample may be carry-over from other donors' samples.

On this clone: A much larger clone differs by one base, so this may be a read error. V and J are TRBV7-9 and TRBJ2-7, with TRBD1 matching 10 bases. CDR1 SEHNR and CDR2 FQNEAQ come from the germline V gene (reference sequence). J lost 6 bases, V lost 11 bases, and 10 bases had no gene match. The CDR3 spans 13 residues. The DNA of the CDR3 is TGTGCCGAGGGCCGGGACAGGGGCCGCGAGCAGTACTTC. This translates into CAEGRDRGREQYF.

This chain links TRBV10-3 with TRBJ2-7; 9 bases agree with TRBD1. The V segment lost 0 bases and the J segment 5 bases; nucleotides outside the gene matches: 5. Germline CDR1 reads ENHRY; CDR2 reads SYGVKD. The length of the CDR3 is 15 residues. The CDR3 region has the DNA TGTGCCATCAGTGAGTCACGGACAGGGGTCCACGAGCAGTACTTC. It codes for CAISESRTGVHEQYF.

This clone was counted only a few times. V usage is TRBV9 and J usage is TRBJ1-1; D is unclear. V lost 0 bases to trimming and J lost 3 bases, with 9 bases between them. The CDR3 has 14 amino acids. Looked up from germline, CDR1 is SGDLS and CDR2 is YYNGEE. The DNA of the CDR3 is TGTGCCAGCAGCGTAGCTCTCGGCCACACTGAAGCTTTCTTT. It specifies CASSVALGHTEAFF. The full variable domain, with the rest looked up from reference TRBV9 and TRBJ1-1, is DSGVTQTPKHLITATGQRVTLRCSPRSGDLSVYWYQQSLDQGLQFLIQYYNGEERAKGNILERFSAQQFPDLHSELNLSSLELGDSALYFCASSVALGHTEAFFGQGTRLTVV.

The chain employs TRBV18 and TRBJ2-7, with TRBD1 matching 11 bases. The V gene's germline CDR1 is KGHSH and CDR2 LQKENI. Germline trimming cut 10 bases from V and 4 bases from J; bases unmatched to any gene: 6. The CDR3 totals 13 residues. CDR3 DNA: TGTGCCAACACCGGGACAGGGGGTTACGAGCAGTACTTC. Its translation: CANTGTGGYEQYF.

This clone was picked up a small number of times. V usage is TRBV6-5 and J usage is TRBJ2-1; D unresolved. CDR3 length equals 14 residues. The V end was cut by 0 bases, the J end by 4 bases, with 7 bases between. Germline V gene data show CDR1 as MNHEY and CDR2 as SVGAGI. CDR3 amino acids: CASSYSISYNEQFF. CDR3 DNA sequence: TGTGCCAGCAGTTACTCGATATCATACAATGAGCAGTTCTTC.

The chain has TRBV28 and TRBJ2-7; D is perhaps TRBD1 (5 bases). Germline V gives CDR1 MDHEN, CDR2 SYDVKM. The CDR3 runs 15 residues. Trimming left V 1 base short and J 2 bases short, with 12 bases between. The CDR3 loop reads CASSLSGIRAYEQYF. CDR3 bases: TGTGCCAGCAGTTTATCAGGGATCCGAGCCTACGAGCAGTACTTC. Full variable domain (rest looked up from reference TRBV28 and TRBJ2-7): DVKVTQSSRYLVKRTGEKVFLECVQDMDHENMFWYRQDPGLGLRLIYFSYDVKMKEKGDIPEGYSVSREKKERFSLILESASTNQTSMYLCASSLSGIRAYEQYFGPGTRLTVT.

This clone was picked up a small number of times. This chain joins TRBV19 and TRBJ1-1; D unresolved. CDR3 size: 13 residues. Trimming pared 4 bases from V and 4 bases from J, leaving 10 bases between. Germline V gene sequence: CDR1 LNHDA, CDR2 SQIVND (reference sequence). The CDR3 region has the DNA TGTGCCAGTAGTAGCAGGCGGACCACTGAAGCTTTCTTT. Its protein is CASSSRRTTEAFF.

The chain has TRBV2 and TRBJ1-5; a possible D gene is TRBD1 (5 bases). V lost 6 bases, J lost 6 bases, and 15 bases lay in between. Germline CDR1 reads SNHLY; CDR2 reads FYNNEI. The CDR3 is 14 residues long. The CDR3: CASRVSGIGQPQHF. CDR3 coding DNA: TGTGCCAGCAGAGTGTCAGGGATCGGTCAGCCCCAGCATTTT. Full variable domain (remainder filled in from reference TRBV2 and TRBJ1-5): EPEVTQTPSHQVTQMGQEVILRCVPISNHLYFYWYRQILGQKVEFLVSFYNNEISEKSEIFDDQFSVERPDGSNFTLKIRSTKLEDSAMYFCASRVSGIGQPQHFGDGTRLSIL.